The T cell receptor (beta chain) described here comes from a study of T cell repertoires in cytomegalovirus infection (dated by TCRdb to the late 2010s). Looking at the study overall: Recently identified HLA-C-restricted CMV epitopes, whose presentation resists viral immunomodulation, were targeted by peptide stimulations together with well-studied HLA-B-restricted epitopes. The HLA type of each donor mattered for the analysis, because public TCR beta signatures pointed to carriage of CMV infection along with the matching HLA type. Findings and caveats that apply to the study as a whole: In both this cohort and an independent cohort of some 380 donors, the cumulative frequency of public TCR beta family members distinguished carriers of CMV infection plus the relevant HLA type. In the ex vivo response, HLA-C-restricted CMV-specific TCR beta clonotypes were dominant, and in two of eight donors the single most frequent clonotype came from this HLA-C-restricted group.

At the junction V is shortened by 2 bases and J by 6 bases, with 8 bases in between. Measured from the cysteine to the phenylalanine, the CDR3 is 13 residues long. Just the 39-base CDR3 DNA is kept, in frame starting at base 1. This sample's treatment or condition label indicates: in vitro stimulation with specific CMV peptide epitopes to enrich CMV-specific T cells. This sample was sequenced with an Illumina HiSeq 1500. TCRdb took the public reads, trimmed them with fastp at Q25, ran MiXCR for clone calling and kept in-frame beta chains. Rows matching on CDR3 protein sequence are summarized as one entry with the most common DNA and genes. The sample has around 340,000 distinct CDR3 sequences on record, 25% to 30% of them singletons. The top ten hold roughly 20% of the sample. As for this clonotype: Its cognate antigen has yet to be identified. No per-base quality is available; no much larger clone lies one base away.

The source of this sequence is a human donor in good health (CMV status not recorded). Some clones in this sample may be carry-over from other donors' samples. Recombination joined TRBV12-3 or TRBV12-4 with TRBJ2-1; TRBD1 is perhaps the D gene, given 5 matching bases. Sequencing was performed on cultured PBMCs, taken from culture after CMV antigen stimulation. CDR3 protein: CASSLRGFNEQFF. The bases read TGTGCCAGCAGTTTAAGGGGATTCAATGAGCAGTTCTTC.